Listed below are T cell receptor beta chains from one sample, sequenced in a study of Tregs in tolerant kidney transplant recipients. The method was immunoSEQ multiplex PCR; TCRdb's version includes in-frame clones alone and lacks a portion of them. The sample carries approximately 67,000 clones, about nine tenths recorded once. The specimen was CD8+ T cells from blood, collected before the transplant. Source of these receptors: a human donor who received a combined kidney and bone marrow transplant. Each CDR3 is given with its conserved first and last residue.

cdr3_length	v_call	j_call	cdr3_aa
12	TRBV19	TRBJ1-1	CASRQQGTEAFF
16	TRBV5-1	TRBJ1-1	CASSPGTGGWGTEAFF
17	TRBV13	TRBJ1-1	CASRPAGGGRVNTEAFF
15	TRBV4-2	TRBJ1-5	CASSQEDRGSQPQHF
16	TRBV28	TRBJ2-7	CASSFSIGGQVGEQYF
15	TRBV7-6	TRBJ2-2	CASSLKGVNTGELFF
18	TRBV4-3	TRBJ1-2	CASSQEYLLATVRYGYTF
14	TRBV7-9	TRBJ2-7	CASSHRLAGGEQYF
15	TRBV9	TRBJ2-2	CASSVYDTGFGELFF
13	TRBV5-1	TRBJ2-7	CASSSTESYEQYF
17	TRBV4-3	TRBJ1-3	CASSQVREGVSGNTIYF
13	TRBV12-5	TRBJ1-1	CASGLAGFGEAFF
18	TRBV5-6	TRBJ2-2	CASSLPVAGPTSTGELFF
15	TRBV9	TRBJ1-2	CASTLGGTANYGYTF
15	TRBV30	TRBJ1-1	CAWSVWTGVRTEAFF
13	TRBV29-1	TRBJ1-4	CSVEVPGYEKLFF
11	TRBV16	TRBJ2-7	CASSRGDEQYF
14	TRBV9	TRBJ2-5	CASSLLAGQETQYF
13	TRBV2	TRBJ1-1	CASRRNMNTEAFF
16	TRBV7-8	TRBJ2-7	CASSWISGSPGNEQYF
14	TRBV9	TRBJ2-7	CASSLGTSPHEQYF
15	TRBV13	TRBJ2-7	CTSSPRTVGTYEQYF
14	TRBV4-3	TRBJ2-2	CASSHSVNTGELFF
14	TRBV27	TRBJ2-1	CASMPIAEDNEQFF
15	TRBV7-9	TRBJ2-7	CATALGGTTFYEQYF
16	TRBV14	TRBJ1-6	CASSQGVYRGQSPLHF
19	TRBV21-1	TRBJ2-7	CPNTPQADRRRGLANEQYF
15	TRBV9	TRBJ2-7	CASSVDSGISYEQYF
18	TRBV7-2	TRBJ2-3	CASSLVTWTSGSRDTQYF
17	TRBV7-6	TRBJ2-1	CASSLGWGQVINNEQFF
14	TRBV5-6	TRBJ1-2	CASSFSGGAYGYTF
14	TRBV5-4	TRBJ1-2	CASSWNRANYGYTF
17	TRBV27	TRBJ2-1	CASAFLLAGGPFNEQFF
16	TRBV9	TRBJ2-5	CASSVLTSGTWETQYF
14	TRBV7-3	TRBJ1-1	CASSLTGMNTEAFF
14	TRBV7-2	TRBJ2-7	CASSSTGGGYEQYF
16	TRBV7-8	TRBJ2-7	CASSLVASGNYYEQYF
15	TRBV6-5	TRBJ1-3	CASSYDRDSRNTIYF
13	TRBV4-1	TRBJ2-7	CASSQRGSYEQYF
14	TRBV4-1	TRBJ1-5	CASSQFQSNQPQHF
14	TRBV10-1	TRBJ2-1	CAVARTPRYNEQFF
15	TRBV7-9	TRBJ2-1	CASSHPGTTSNEQFF
16	TRBV7-2	TRBJ2-1	CASSLVGQGAYNEQFF
15	TRBV5-1	TRBJ2-1	CASSLEGTGGNEQFF
17	TRBV9	TRBJ2-7	CASSVEDSAGGAYEQYF
15	TRBV15	TRBJ2-1	CATSRARSYDNEQFF
13	TRBV15	TRBJ1-5	CATSTYSNQPQHF
15	TRBV14	TRBJ2-3	CASSQGEARGDTQYF
16	TRBV2	TRBJ1-6	CASSVGASSYNSPLHF
14	TRBV28	TRBJ2-7	CASSFLDTNYEQYF
15	TRBV7-3	TRBJ1-2	CASSTGGQGAGGYTF
16	TRBV7-2	TRBJ2-1	CASSPRLAGVYNEQFF
14	TRBV27	TRBJ2-7	CASIGWGEPYEQYF
16	TRBV7-2	TRBJ2-7	CASSLMGLAGPHEQYF